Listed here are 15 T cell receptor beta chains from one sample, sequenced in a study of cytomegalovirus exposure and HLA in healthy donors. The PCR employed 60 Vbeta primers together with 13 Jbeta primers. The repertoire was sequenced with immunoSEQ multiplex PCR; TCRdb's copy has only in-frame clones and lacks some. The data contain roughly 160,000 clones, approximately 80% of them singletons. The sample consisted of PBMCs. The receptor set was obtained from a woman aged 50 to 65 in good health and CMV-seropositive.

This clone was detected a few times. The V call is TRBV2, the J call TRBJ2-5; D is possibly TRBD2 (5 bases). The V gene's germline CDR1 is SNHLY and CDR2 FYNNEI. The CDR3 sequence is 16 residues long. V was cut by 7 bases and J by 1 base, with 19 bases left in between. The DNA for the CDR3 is TGTGCCAGCACCCCCGGAGGTGGTGACCTCCAAGAGACCCAGTACTTC. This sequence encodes CASTPGGGDLQETQYF.

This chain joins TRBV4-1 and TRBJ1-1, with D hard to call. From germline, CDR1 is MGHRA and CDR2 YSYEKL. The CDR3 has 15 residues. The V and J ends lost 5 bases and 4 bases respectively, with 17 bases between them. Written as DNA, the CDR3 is TGCGCCAGCAGCTCCGCCCCGGTCGGGATCACTGAAGCTTTCTTT. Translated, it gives CASSSAPVGITEAFF.

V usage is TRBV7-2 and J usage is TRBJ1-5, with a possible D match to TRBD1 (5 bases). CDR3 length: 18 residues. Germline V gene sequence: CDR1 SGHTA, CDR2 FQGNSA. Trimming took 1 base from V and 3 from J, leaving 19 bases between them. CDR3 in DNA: TGTGCCAGCAGCTTAGTCCCTGCCGGGGGGTATGCCAATCAGCCCCAGCATTTT. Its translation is CASSLVPAGGYANQPQHF.

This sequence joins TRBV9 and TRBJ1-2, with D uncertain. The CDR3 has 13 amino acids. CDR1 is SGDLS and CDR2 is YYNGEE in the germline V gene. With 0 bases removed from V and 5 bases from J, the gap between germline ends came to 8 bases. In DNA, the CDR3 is TGTGCCAGCAGCGTAGGGGCAGCTTATGGCTACACCTTC. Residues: CASSVGAAYGYTF.

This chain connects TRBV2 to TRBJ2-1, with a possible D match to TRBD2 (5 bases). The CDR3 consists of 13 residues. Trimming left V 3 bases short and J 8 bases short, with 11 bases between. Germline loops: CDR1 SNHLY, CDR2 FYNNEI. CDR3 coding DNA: TGTGCCAGCAGTGAGCTAGCAGGCGATGAGCAGTTCTTC. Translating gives CASSELAGDEQFF.

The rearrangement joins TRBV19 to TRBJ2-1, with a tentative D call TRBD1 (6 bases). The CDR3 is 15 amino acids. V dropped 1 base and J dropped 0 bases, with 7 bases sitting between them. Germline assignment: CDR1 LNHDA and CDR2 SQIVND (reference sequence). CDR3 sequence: CASSIAGVSYNEQFF. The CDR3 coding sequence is TGTGCCAGTAGTATAGCAGGGGTCTCCTACAATGAGCAGTTCTTC.

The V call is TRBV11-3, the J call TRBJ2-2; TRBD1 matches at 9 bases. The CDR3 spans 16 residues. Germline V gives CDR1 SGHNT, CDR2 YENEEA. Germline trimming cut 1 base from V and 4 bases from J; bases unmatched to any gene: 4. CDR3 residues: CASSLGGQGATGELFF. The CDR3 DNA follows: TGTGCCAGCAGCTTAGGGGGACAGGGCGCCACCGGGGAGCTGTTTTTT.

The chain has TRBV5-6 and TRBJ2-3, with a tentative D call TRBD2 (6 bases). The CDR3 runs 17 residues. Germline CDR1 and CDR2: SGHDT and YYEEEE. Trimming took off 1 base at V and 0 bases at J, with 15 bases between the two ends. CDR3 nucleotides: TGTGCCAGCAGCTTGTGGGCTAGCGTGTTTAGCACAGATACGCAGTATTTT. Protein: CASSLWASVFSTDTQYF.

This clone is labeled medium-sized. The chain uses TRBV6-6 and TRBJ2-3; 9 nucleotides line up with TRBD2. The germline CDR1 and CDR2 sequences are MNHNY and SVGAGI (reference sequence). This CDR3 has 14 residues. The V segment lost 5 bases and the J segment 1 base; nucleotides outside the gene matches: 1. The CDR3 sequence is CASSLAGRTDTQYF. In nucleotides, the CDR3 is TGTGCCAGCAGTCTAGCGGGGCGCACAGATACGCAGTATTTT.

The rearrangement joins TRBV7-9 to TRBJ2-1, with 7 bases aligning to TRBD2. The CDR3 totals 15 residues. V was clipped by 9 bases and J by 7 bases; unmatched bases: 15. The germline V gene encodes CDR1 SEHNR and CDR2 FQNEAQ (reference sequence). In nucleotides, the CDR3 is TGTGCCAGTTCGACTAGCACTGGGCTAGCAAATGAGCAGTTCTTC. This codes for CASSTSTGLANEQFF.

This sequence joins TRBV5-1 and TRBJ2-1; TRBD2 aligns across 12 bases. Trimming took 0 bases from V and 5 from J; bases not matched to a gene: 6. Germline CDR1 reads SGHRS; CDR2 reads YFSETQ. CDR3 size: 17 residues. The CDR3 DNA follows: TGCGCCAGCAGCTTGGCCCCTAGCGGGAGGGGGGACAATGAGCAGTTCTTC. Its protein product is CASSLAPSGRGDNEQFF.

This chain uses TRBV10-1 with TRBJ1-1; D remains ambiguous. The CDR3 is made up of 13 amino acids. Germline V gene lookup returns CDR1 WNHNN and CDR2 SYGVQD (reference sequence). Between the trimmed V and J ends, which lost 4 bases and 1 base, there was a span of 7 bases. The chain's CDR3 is CASSGRPNTEAFF. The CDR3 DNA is TGCGCCAGCAGTGGGCGGCCGAACACTGAAGCTTTCTTT.

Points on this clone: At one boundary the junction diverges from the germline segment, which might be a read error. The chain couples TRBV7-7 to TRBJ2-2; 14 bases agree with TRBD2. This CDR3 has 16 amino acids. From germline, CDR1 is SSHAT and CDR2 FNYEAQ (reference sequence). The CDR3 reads CASSMGLAGAAGELFF. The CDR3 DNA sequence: TGTGCTAGCAGCATGGGACTAGCGGGGGCTGCCGGGGAGCTGTTTTTT.

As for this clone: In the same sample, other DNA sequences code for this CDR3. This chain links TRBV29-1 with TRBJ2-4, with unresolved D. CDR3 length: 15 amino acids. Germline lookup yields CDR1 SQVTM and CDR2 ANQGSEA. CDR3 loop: CSVRQAKLAKNIQYF. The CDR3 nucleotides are TGCAGTGTTCGTCAAGCTAAACTAGCCAAAAACATTCAGTACTTC.

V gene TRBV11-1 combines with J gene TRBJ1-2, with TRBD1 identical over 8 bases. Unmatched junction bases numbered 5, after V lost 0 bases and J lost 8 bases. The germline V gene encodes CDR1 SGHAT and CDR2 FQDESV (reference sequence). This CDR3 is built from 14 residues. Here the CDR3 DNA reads TGTGCCAGCAGCTTAGCGGCAGGGGGCAGCGGCTACACCTTC. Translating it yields CASSLAAGGSGYTF.